This T cell receptor beta chain was sequenced during a study of hypomethylating agent response in myelodysplastic syndrome. At the level of the study: Response meant complete response or hematologic improvement; all other patients were non-responders.

Method: immunoSEQ multiplex PCR; TCRdb's copy keeps in-frame clones and lacks some. Among about 3,000 clones listed, less than 85% were seen once. The germline V gene encodes CDR1 LNHNV and CDR2 YYDKDF (reference sequence). The junction had 10 bases not matched to a gene; V was cut back by 4 bases and J by 1 base. There are 16 residues in the CDR3. The chain joins TRBV15 to TRBJ2-7; 7 nucleotides agree with TRBD1. This TCR was recovered from a human donor with myelodysplastic syndrome. The input for sequencing was bone marrow, taken before or after starting hypomethylating agent treatment for myelodysplastic syndrome (not recorded which). CDR3 sequence: CATSKRVGQRSYEQYF. The CDR3 DNA follows: TGTGCCACCAGCAAACGGGTGGGACAGAGATCCTACGAGCAGTACTTC.